The present T cell receptor (beta chain) was sequenced within a study of shared clonotypes between healthy human individuals. Notes on this clone: A far larger clone is only one base removed, so a read error is likely.

Per the germline V gene, CDR1 is SGHRS and CDR2 is YFSETQ. This CDR3 region has 14 residues. V gave up 1 base and J gave up 0 bases, with 8 bases separating them. CD8 memory comprised CD45RO+ plus CCR7-negative CD45RA+ TemRA cells. Sequencing used immunoSEQ multiplex PCR; TCRdb keeps in-frame clones, though not all of them. There are some 320,000 clones in the sample; around 86% occur only once, and 15% to 20% lies in the top ten. Sequenced material: memory CD8+ T cells sorted from blood. Regarding subset: CD45RO+ cells pooled with CCR7-negative TemRA cells. V usage is TRBV5-1 and J usage is TRBJ2-7, with D perhaps TRBD2 (5 bases). The TCR originated in a man between 18 and 29 years old in good health. CDR3 residues: CASSLPGSSYEQYF. The CDR3 nucleotides are TGCGCCAGCAGCTTGCCGGGGAGCTCCTACGAGCAGTACTTC. The complete variable domain, with remaining parts taken from reference TRBV5-1 and TRBJ2-7, reads KAGVTQTPRYLIKTRGQQVTLSCSPISGHRSVSWYQQTPGQGLQFLFEYFSETQRNKGNFPGRFSGRQFSNSRSEMNVSTLELGDSALYLCASSLPGSSYEQYFGPGTRLTVT.